One and the same sample provided the 10 T cell receptor beta chains below, sequenced in a study of Graves' ophthalmopathy and Graves' hyperthyroidism. RNA transcripts yielded amplified TCR beta CDR3 regions. The library came from an HTBI-primed first-round RT-PCR and a second-round multiplex PCR. One entry per CDR3 protein, called by TCRdb with MiXCR from the multiplex PCR reads. The sample has 200,000 to 300,000 distinct CDR3 sequences; about 47% are singletons. The sequencing sample was made of peripheral blood. All receptors derive from an adult man with Graves' ophthalmopathy.

A few counts support this clonotype. This chain uses TRBV2 with TRBJ1-6, with a possible D match to TRBD1 (6 bases). The ends were cut back, 4 bases at V and 4 bases at J, with 8 bases in the middle. This CDR3 region has 14 residues. The V gene's germline CDR1 is SNHLY and CDR2 FYNNEI. The CDR3 region is CASSVRGYNSPLHF. CDR3 in DNA: TGTGCCAGCAGTGTCAGGGGTTATAATTCACCCCTCCACTTT.

V gene TRBV7-3 combines with J gene TRBJ1-6, with 8 bases fitting TRBD1. CDR3 length: 15 amino acids. V trimming: 2 bases; J trimming: 8 bases; junction bases outside the gene matches: 5. The germline gives CDR1 SGHTA, CDR2 FQGTGA. CDR3 nucleotide sequence: TGTGCCAGCAGCTTATTGGGACAGGTGGATTCACCCCTCCACTTT. Protein: CASSLLGQVDSPLHF.

The J gene is TRBJ2-2, the V gene TRBV2; perhaps D is TRBD1 or TRBD2 (5 bases each). With 4 bases removed from V and 4 bases from J, the gap between germline ends came to 10 bases. The CDR3 runs 14 residues. Germline loops: CDR1 SNHLY, CDR2 FYNNEI. The CDR3 spells CASSVGTLTGELFF. In DNA form, the CDR3 reads TGTGCCAGCAGTGTAGGGACCCTCACCGGGGAGCTGTTTTTT.

This chain uses TRBV7-9 with TRBJ2-6; D possibly corresponds to TRBD1 (5 bases). The germline gives CDR1 SEHNR, CDR2 FQNEAQ (reference sequence). The CDR3 covers 17 residues. V was trimmed by 6 bases and J by 0 bases, leaving 15 bases between them. CDR3 sequence: CASSPGDRSSGANVLTF. CDR3 nucleotide sequence: TGTGCCAGCAGTCCGGGCGACAGAAGCTCTGGGGCCAACGTCCTGACTTTC.

This clonotype was seen a few times. The J gene is TRBJ1-6, the V gene TRBV2; no clear D. Germline CDR1 reads SNHLY; CDR2 reads FYNNEI. The CDR3 has 18 amino acids. V was pared by 2 bases and J by 0 bases, with 14 bases between. In DNA, the CDR3 is TGTGCCAGCAGTGAATTCAGTCTGGCAAGCTCCTATAATTCACCCCTCCACTTT. This sequence encodes CASSEFSLASSYNSPLHF.

This clonotype was seen only a few times. The genes are TRBV19 and TRBJ1-1, with no clear D. Trimming stripped 0 bases from V and 4 bases from J, with 21 bases between. Germline CDR1 reads LNHDA; CDR2 reads SQIVND (reference sequence). The CDR3 is 18 residues long. CDR3 nucleotides: TGTGCCAGTAGTATAGATCGGTTAGGGAGCCCGTCTCGCACTGAAGCTTTCTTT. It specifies CASSIDRLGSPSRTEAFF.

The chain joins TRBV2 to TRBJ1-4; TRBD1 is a possible D gene (6 bases). V gave up 0 bases and J gave up 0 bases, with 11 bases separating them. Germline CDR1 is SNHLY and CDR2 is FYNNEI. The CDR3 runs 17 residues. CDR3 sequence: CASSEARGTATNEKLFF. The CDR3, as DNA: TGTGCCAGCAGTGAAGCAAGGGGGACTGCAACTAATGAAAAACTGTTTTTT.

This clonotype was detected ten times or more. The chain is built from TRBV20-1 and TRBJ2-5, with a tentative D call TRBD2 (5 bases). The V gene lost 5 bases and the J gene lost 2 bases, with 9 bases spanning the gap. The CDR3 spans 12 residues. Germline lookup yields CDR1 DFQATT and CDR2 SNEGSKA (reference sequence). The CDR3 loop reads CSASSPQETQYF. The CDR3 DNA sequence: TGCAGTGCTTCTAGCCCTCAAGAGACCCAGTACTTC.

The V and J genes are TRBV27 and TRBJ2-2; TRBD2 matches at 7 bases. Per the germline V gene, CDR1 is MNHEY and CDR2 is SMNVEV (reference sequence). V dropped 3 bases and J dropped 3; count of bases not matched to a gene: 10. There are 17 residues in the CDR3. Here the CDR3 reads CASSFVAGVSYTGELFF. For the CDR3, the DNA is TGTGCCAGCAGTTTCGTTGCGGGAGTGTCGTACACCGGGGAGCTGTTTTTT.

For this clonotype: A read error may account for a junction end that differs from germline. The J gene is TRBJ2-5, the V gene TRBV9; 9 positions match TRBD2. The CDR3 consists of 15 residues. Germline CDR1 reads SGDLS; CDR2 reads YYNGEE. Written as DNA, the CDR3 is TGTGCCAGCAGCGTGAGTGGGACTAGCCAAGGGACCCAGTACTTC. It codes for CASSVSGTSQGTQYF.